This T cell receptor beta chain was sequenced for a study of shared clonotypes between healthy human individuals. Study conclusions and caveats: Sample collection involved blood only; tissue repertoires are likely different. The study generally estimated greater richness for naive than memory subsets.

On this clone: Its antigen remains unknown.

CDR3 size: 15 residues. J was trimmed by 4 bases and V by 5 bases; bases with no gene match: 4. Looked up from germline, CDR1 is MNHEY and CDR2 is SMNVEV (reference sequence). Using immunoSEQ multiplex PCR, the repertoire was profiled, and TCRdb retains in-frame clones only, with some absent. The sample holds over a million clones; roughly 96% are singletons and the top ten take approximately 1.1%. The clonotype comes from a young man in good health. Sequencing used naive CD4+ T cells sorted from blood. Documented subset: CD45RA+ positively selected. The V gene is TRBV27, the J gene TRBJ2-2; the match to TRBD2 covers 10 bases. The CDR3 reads CASSKTSGLTGELFF. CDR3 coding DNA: TGTGCCAGCAGTAAGACTAGCGGGCTCACCGGGGAGCTGTTTTTT.